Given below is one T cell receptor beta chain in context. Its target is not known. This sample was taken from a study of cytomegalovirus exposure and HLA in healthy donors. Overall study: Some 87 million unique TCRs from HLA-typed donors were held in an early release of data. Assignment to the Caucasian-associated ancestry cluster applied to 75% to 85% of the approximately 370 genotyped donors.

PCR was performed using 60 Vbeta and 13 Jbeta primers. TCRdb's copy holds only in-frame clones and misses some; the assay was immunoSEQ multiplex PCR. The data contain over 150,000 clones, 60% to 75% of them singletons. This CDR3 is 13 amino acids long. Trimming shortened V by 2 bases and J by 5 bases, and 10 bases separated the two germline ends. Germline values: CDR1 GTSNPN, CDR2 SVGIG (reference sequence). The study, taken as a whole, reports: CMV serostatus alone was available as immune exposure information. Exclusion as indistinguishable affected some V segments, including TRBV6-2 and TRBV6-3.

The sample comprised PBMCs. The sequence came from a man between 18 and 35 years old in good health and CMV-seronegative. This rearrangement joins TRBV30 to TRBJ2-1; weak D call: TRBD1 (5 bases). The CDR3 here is CAWSLGANNEQFF. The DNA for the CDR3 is TGTGCCTGGAGTTTAGGGGCAAACAATGAGCAGTTCTTC.